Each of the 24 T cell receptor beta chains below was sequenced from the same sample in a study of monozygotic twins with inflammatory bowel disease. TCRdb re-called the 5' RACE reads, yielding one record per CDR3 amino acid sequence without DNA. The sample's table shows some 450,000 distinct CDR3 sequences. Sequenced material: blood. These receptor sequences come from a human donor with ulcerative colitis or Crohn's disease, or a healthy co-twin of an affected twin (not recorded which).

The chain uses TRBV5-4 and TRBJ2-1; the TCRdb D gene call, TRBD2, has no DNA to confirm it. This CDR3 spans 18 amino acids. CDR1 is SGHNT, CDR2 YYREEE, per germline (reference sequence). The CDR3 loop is CASSFRTSGIESYNEQFF.

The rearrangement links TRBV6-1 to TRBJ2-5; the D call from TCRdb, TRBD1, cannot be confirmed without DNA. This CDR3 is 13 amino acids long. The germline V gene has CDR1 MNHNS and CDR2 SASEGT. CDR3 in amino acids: CASSEMIGGTAYF.

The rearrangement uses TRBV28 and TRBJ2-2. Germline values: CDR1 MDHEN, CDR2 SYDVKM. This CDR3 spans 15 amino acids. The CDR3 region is CASSLGRRLTGELFF.

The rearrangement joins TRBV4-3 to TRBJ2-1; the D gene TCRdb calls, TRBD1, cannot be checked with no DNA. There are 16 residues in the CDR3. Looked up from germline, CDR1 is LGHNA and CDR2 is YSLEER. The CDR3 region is CASSQEWPVGGNEQFF.

CDR3 amino acids: CASSLDSRANVLTF. The chain recombines TRBV5-6 with TRBJ2-6. CDR3 size: 14 residues. Germline loops: CDR1 SGHDT, CDR2 YYEEEE.

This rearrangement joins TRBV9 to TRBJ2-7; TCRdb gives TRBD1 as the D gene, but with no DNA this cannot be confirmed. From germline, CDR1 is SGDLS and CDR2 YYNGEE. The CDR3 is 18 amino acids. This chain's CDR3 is CASSASIPGTDKYYEQYF.

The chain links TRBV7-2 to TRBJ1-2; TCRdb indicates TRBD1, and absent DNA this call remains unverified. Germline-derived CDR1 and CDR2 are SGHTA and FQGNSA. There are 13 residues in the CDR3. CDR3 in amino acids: CASSEDRNYGYTF.

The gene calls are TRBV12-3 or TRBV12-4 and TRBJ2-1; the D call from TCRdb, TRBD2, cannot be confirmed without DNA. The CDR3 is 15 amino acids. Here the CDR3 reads CASSTPGLQRVEQFF.

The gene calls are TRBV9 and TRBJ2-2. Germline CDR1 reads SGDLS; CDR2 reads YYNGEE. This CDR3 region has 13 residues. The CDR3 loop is CASSVEGTGELFF.

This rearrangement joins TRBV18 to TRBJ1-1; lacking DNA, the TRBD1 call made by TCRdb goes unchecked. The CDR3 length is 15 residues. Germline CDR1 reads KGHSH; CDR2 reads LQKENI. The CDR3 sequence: CASSRTGEEGTEAFF.

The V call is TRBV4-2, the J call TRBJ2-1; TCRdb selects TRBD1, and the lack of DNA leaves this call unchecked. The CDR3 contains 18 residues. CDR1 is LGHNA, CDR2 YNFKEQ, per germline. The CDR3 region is CASSQEGPPRYSYNEQFF.

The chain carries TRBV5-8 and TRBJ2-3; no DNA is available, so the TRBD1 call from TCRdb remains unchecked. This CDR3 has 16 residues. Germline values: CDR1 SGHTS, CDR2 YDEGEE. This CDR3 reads CASSLEGRISTDTQYF. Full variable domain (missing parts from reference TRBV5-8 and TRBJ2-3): EAGVTQSPTHLIKTRGQQATLRCSPISGHTSVYWYQQALGLGLQFLLWYDEGEERNRGNFPPRFSGRQFPNYSSELNVNALELEDSALYLCASSLEGRISTDTQYFGPGTRLTVL.

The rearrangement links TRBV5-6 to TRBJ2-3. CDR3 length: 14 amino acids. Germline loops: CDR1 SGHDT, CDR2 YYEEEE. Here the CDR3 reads CASSLQFLTDTQYF.

CDR3 residues: CASSARNYGYTF. The gene calls are TRBV25-1 and TRBJ1-2. Germline V CDR1 and CDR2: MGHDK, SYGVNS. This CDR3 region has 12 residues.

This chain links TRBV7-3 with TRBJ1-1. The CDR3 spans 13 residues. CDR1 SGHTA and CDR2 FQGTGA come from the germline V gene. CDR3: CASSLQVSTEAFF. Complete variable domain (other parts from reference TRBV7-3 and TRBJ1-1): GAGVSQTPSNKVTEKGKYVELRCDPISGHTALYWYRQSLGQGPEFLIYFQGTGAADDSGLPNDRFFAVRPEGSVSTLKIQRTERGDSAVYLCASSLQVSTEAFFGQGTRLTVV.

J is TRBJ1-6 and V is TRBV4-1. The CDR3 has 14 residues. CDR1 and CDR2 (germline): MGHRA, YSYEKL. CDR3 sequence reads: CASSQPDRRSPLHF.

The CDR3 region is CASSWSDSTDTQYF. V usage is TRBV5-1 and J usage is TRBJ2-3. Germline assignment: CDR1 SGHRS and CDR2 YFSETQ. The CDR3 length is 14 residues.

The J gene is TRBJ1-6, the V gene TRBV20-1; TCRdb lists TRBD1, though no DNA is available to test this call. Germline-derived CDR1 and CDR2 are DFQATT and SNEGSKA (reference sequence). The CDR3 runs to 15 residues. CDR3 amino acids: CSATRIRDTNSPLHF.

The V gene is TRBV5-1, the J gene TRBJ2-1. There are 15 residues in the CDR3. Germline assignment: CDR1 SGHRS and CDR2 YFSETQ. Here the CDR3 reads CASSALGNSYNEQFF.

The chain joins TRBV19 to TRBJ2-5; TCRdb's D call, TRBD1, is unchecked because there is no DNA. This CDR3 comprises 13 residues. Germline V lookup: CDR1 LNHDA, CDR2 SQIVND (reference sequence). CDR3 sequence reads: CASSIEGGGFQYF.

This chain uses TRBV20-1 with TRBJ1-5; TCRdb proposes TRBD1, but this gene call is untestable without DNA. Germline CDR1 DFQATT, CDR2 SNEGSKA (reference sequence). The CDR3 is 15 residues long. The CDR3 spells CSARPGGSDHQPQHF.

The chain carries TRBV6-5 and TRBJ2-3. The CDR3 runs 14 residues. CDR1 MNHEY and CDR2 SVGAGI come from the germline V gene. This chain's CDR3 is CASSYSSKTDTQYF.

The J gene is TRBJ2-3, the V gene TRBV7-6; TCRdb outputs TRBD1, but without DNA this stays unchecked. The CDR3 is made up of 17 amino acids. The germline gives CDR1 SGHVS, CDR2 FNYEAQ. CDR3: CASSPDIRGPVPDTQYF. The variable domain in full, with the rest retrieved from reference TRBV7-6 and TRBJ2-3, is GAGVSQSPRYKVTKRGQDVALRCDPISGHVSLYWYRQALGQGPEFLTYFNYEAQQDKSGLPNDRFSAERPEGSISTLTIQRTEQRDSAMYRCASSPDIRGPVPDTQYFGPGTRLTVL.

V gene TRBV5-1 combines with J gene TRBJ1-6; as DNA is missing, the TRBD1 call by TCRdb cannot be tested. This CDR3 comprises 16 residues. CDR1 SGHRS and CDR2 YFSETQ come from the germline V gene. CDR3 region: CASSFGQGAHNSPLHF.